The 6 T cell receptor beta chains listed next were all sequenced from one sample in a study of vaccination effects on CD4 cells after COVID-19. Which antigens these TCRs recognize remains unknown. Using viral peptide pools, the ViraFEST assay grew out antigen-specific CD4+ T cells prior to sequencing. Investigators separated out CD4+ T cells once about eleven days of culture had passed. Testing of the vaccine recipients showed negative nucleocapsid antibodies and no prior SARS-CoV-2 infection. Only in-frame clones appear in the TCRdb table, and some are missing; sequencing was by immunoSEQ multiplex PCR. The sample records about 52,000 clones, roughly three quarters being singletons. Sequences were derived from CD4+ T cells from PBMCs cultured with HCoV-OC43 spike peptides, sampled before COVID-19 vaccination. The subset is: HCoV-OC43 spike overlapping peptide pool stimulation. All receptors derive from a human donor who received a COVID-19 vaccine.

The chain has TRBV6-6 and TRBJ2-7; 9 bases align to TRBD1. The V and J ends lost 6 bases and 4 bases, in that order; junction bases with no gene match: 10. Germline CDR1 reads MNHNY; CDR2 reads SVGAGI (reference sequence). CDR3 length equals 15 residues. CDR3 nucleotides: TGTGCCAGCAGCCCCCCCCCGGGACAGGGTTACGAGCAGTACGTC. It translates to CASSPPPGQGYEQYV.

The chain uses TRBV30 and TRBJ1-1, with 7 bases matching TRBD1. Germline lookup yields CDR1 GTSNPN and CDR2 SVGIG (reference sequence). Unmatched junction bases numbered 7, after V lost 2 bases and J lost 4 bases. This CDR3 comprises 14 residues. The CDR3 nucleotides are TGTGCCTGGAGTCTTACACAGGGGAGCACTGAAGCTTTCTTT. Protein: CAWSLTQGSTEAFF.

The chain combines TRBV5-8 with TRBJ1-1; D is perhaps TRBD1 (6 bases). V lost 7 bases to trimming and J lost 5 bases, with 24 bases between them. The germline CDR1 and CDR2 sequences are SGHTS and YDEGEE. The CDR3 is 16 amino acids. Written as DNA, the CDR3 is TGTGCCAGCCCCTGGGGAGTAGGACAGTCCTTGACTGAAGCTTTCTTT. Its translation is CASPWGVGQSLTEAFF.

This sequence joins TRBV15 and TRBJ1-5; D call uncertain. This CDR3 has 14 residues. V lost 8 bases, J lost 4 bases, and 15 bases lay in between. The V gene's germline CDR1 is LNHNV and CDR2 YYDKDF (reference sequence). CDR3 in amino acids: CATGFPNRNQPQHF. The CDR3 DNA is TGTGCCACCGGATTCCCGAATAGGAATCAGCCCCAGCATTTT.

Only one count was recorded for this clone. This chain uses TRBV12-5 with TRBJ1-4; weak D call: TRBD1 (5 bases). There are 16 residues in the CDR3. Between the trimmed V and J ends, which lost 1 base and 1 base, there was a span of 10 bases. In germline, CDR1 is LGHNT, CDR2 FRNRAP. CDR3 sequence (DNA): TGTGCTAGTGGTTTGGGACAGACGGTAACTAATGAAAAACTGTTTTTT. This sequence encodes CASGLGQTVTNEKLFF.

The chain joins TRBV7-2 to TRBJ2-6, with 7 bases fitting TRBD1. Looked up from germline, CDR1 is SGHTA and CDR2 is FQGNSA. This CDR3 has 14 amino acids. V dropped 2 bases and J dropped 7; count of bases not matched to a gene: 2. For the CDR3, the DNA is TGTGCCAGCAGCTTAAACAGGGGAGCCAACGTCCTGACTTTC. This encodes CASSLNRGANVLTF.